These T cell receptor beta chains were read from a single sample in a study of shared clonotypes between healthy human individuals. The table came from immunoSEQ multiplex PCR; TCRdb's copy has only in-frame clones and leaves some out. The sample yields about a million clones, 70% to 80% seen once. Sequences were obtained from memory CD4+ T cells sorted from blood. The receptors were sampled from a man between 18 and 35 years old in good health. Each CDR3 is given with its conserved first and last residue.

J: TRBJ1-2
length: 15
V: TRBV18
CDR3: CASSPQQGDNYGYTF

J: TRBJ2-3
length: 12
V: TRBV27
CDR3: CASRPRTDTQYF

J: TRBJ1-1
length: 11
V: TRBV7-8
CDR3: CASSLVAEAFF

J: TRBJ1-2
length: 16
V: TRBV19
CDR3: CASSIDRSGTNYGYTF

J: TRBJ2-1
length: 13
V: TRBV14
CDR3: CASTTSSYNEQFF

J: TRBJ1-1
length: 13
V: TRBV6-5
CDR3: CASRPLRATEAFF

J: TRBJ1-3
length: 13
V: TRBV7-3
CDR3: CASSLGQGNTIYF

J: TRBJ2-5
length: 14
V: TRBV2
CDR3: CASTSAMTQETQYF

J: TRBJ2-3
length: 16
V: TRBV19
CDR3: CASSRTSGGASDTQYF

J: TRBJ2-2
length: 14
V: TRBV10-3
CDR3: CAISGTGGNGELFF

J: TRBJ2-2
length: 17
V: TRBV2
CDR3: CASSEPGHRQGNGELFF

J: TRBJ1-2
length: 12
V: TRBV19
CDR3: CASSVWDYGYTF

J: TRBJ1-2
length: 14
V: TRBV6-6
CDR3: CASSTGGGNYGYTF

J: TRBJ1-1
length: 13
V: TRBV28
CDR3: CASSSRLYTEAFF